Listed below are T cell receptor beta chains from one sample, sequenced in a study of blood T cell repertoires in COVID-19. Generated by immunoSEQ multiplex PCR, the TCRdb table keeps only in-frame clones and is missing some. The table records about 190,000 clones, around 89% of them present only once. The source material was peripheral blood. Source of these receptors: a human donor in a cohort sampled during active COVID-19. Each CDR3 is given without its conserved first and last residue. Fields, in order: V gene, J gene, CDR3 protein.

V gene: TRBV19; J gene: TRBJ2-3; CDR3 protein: ASSIFRGGTDTQY
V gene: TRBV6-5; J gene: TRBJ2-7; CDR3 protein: ASSVPDNLYEQY
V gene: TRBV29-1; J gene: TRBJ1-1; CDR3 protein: SVLGQPPIVAF
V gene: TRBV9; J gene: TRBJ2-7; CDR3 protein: ASSERGTGSYEQY
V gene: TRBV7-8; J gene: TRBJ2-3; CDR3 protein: ASSSGALYSDTQY
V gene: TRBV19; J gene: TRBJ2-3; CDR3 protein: ASSWWRTDTQY
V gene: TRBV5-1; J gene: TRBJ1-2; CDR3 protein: ASSLDDRGLRGYT
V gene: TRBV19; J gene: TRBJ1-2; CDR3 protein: ASSSQRQGINYGYT
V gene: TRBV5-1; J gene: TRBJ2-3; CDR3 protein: ASSLAPVDRGTDTQY
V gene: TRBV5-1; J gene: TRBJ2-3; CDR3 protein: ASSSTWTSGGDTQY
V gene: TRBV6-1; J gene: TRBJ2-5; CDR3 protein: ASSELETQY
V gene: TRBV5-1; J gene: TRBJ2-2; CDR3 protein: ASSTGQYTGELF
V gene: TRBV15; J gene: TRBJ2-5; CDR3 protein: ATSRVSTRQETQY
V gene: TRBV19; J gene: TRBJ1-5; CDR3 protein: ASSTLTGQPQH
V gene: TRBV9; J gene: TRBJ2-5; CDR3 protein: ASSVRGGETQY
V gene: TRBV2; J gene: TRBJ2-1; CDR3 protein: ASRPGTSGSQF
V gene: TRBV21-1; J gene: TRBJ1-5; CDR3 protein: ASSASSGGTGDQPQH
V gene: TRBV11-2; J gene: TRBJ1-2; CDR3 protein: ASSLDPGGAFGYT
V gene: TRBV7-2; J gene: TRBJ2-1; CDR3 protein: ASSLGTGGNEQF
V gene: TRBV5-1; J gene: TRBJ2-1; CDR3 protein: ASRSDREGYHEQF
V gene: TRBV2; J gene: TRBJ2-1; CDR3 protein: ASSSSGQGVDEQF
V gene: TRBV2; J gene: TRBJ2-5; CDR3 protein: ASSYPGTGQETQY
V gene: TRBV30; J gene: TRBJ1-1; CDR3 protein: AWSNRGDTEAF
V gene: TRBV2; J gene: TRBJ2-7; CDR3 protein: ASATQAGPHEQY
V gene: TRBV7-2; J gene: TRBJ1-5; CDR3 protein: ASSLVPTGGNGQPQH
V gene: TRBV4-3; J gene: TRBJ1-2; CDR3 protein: ASSQVVTGEVDYGYT
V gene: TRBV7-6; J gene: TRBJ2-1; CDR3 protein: ASSFSGSSYNEQF
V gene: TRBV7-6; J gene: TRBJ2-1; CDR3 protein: ATTLGGISYNEQF
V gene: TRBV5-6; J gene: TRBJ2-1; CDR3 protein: ASSLPGQGLQHEQF
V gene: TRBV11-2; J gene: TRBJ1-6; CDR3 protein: ASSPGQGVNSPLH
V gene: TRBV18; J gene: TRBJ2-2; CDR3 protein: ASTRNANTGELF
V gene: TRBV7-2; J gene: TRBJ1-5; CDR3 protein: ASSLRQDSNQPQH